This is a list of T cell receptor beta chains from one sample in a study of blood T cell repertoires in COVID-19. Using immunoSEQ multiplex PCR, the repertoire was profiled, and TCRdb retains in-frame clones only, with some absent. The sample includes about 210,000 clones, approximately 91% of them seen just once. The sequencing input was peripheral blood. These receptors all stem from a man aged 35 to 55 with acute or convalescent COVID-19. The CDR3 runs from the conserved cysteine through the conserved F or W. Some rows have no size entry. The others give once, few or many, or a class for an expanded clone.

clone size: -
V gene: TRBV28
CDR3 protein: CASQGEPNYGYTF

clone size: once
V gene: TRBV5-5
CDR3 protein: CASSFRGGGSDTQYF

clone size: -
V gene: TRBV29-1
CDR3 protein: CSVSGQGPRYEQYF

clone size: -
V gene: TRBV12-3/TRBV12-4
CDR3 protein: CASSPSGNQPQHF

clone size: once
V gene: TRBV28
CDR3 protein: CASSPDRYYGYTF

clone size: -
V gene: TRBV12-2
CDR3 protein: CASRLVPVWRGYEQYF

clone size: -
V gene: TRBV19
CDR3 protein: CASSMDRDTEAFF

clone size: -
V gene: TRBV27
CDR3 protein: CASSYQSDTQYF

clone size: -
V gene: TRBV3-1/TRBV3-2
CDR3 protein: CASSQSQLSGTYNSPLHF

clone size: -
V gene: TRBV7-2
CDR3 protein: CASSPPRASGDQETQYF

clone size: -
V gene: TRBV29-1
CDR3 protein: CSVAGTGGLGNQPQHF

clone size: -
V gene: TRBV7-9
CDR3 protein: CASSPRIGGSYNEQFF

clone size: -
V gene: TRBV27
CDR3 protein: CASSPLGGRGEETQYF

clone size: -
V gene: TRBV7-3
CDR3 protein: CASSMPTQGACNQPQHF

clone size: -
V gene: TRBV6-5
CDR3 protein: CASITPDRSNQPQHF

clone size: -
V gene: TRBV7-6
CDR3 protein: CASSLAPGGIGTEAFF

clone size: -
V gene: TRBV3-1/TRBV3-2
CDR3 protein: CASSPVLSSGTRAEQFF

clone size: -
V gene: TRBV7-2
CDR3 protein: CASRSATYNEQFF

clone size: -
V gene: TRBV14
CDR3 protein: CASSRSSGPSYEQYF

clone size: few
V gene: TRBV2
CDR3 protein: CASRGNPTSSYEQYF

clone size: -
V gene: TRBV27
CDR3 protein: CASSFWSQGGAFF

clone size: -
V gene: TRBV30
CDR3 protein: CAWCAGRGKNEQFF

clone size: -
V gene: TRBV5-1
CDR3 protein: CASSLAGHAQATDTQYF

clone size: -
V gene: TRBV6-1
CDR3 protein: CASSEGAHSNQPQHF

clone size: -
V gene: TRBV28
CDR3 protein: CASSSSGTLSNLTYEQYF

clone size: -
V gene: TRBV28
CDR3 protein: CATLAGAVPYEQYF

clone size: -
V gene: TRBV10-3
CDR3 protein: CAIRAPLRGSIQYF

clone size: -
V gene: TRBV3-1/TRBV3-2
CDR3 protein: CASSQGGTGNQPQHF

clone size: -
V gene: TRBV7-2
CDR3 protein: CASSLERGGQPQHF

clone size: -
V gene: TRBV3-1/TRBV3-2
CDR3 protein: CASSPPGSTDTQYF

clone size: -
V gene: TRBV11-2
CDR3 protein: CASSLGSGGSYEQYF

clone size: -
V gene: TRBV10-1
CDR3 protein: CASSGGLFGGELFF